This TCR beta chain came from a study of vaccination and CD4 T cells after COVID-19. Study context: Post-COVID draws followed diagnosis by a median around 92 days (range 35 to 161).

Noted treatment: approximately 9-day PBMC culture with coronavirus spike peptide pools or control peptides (ViraFEST assay). Each well received about 2.1 million PBMCs, cultured with roughly 9.6 IU/ml IL-2 and about 10 ug/ml peptide pools. Cultured CD4+ T cells had their DNA profiled by the Oncomine TCR Beta short-read assay. Via MiXCR, TCRdb re-called the PCR reads, giving one row per CDR3 protein. Found here are about 9,700 distinct CDR3 sequences, 40% to 65% of them singletons; the top ten hold roughly 21%. With respect to this clonotype: As yet, its antigen is unknown.

Sequences were obtained from CD4+ T cells from blood, cultured in vitro. This TCR was sampled from a human donor who had recovered from COVID-19.

The CDR3, as DNA: TGTGCCAGCAGTTACCAACGGACTAGCGGAGCCAGCACAGATACGCAGTATTTT. Translated: CASSYQRTSGASTDTQYF. This chain connects TRBV6-5 to TRBJ2-3; 10 bases line up with TRBD2. Per the germline V gene, CDR1 is MNHEY and CDR2 is SVGAGI. The J segment lost 0 bases and the V segment lost 2 bases, leaving 8 bases of the junction unmatched. This CDR3 comprises 18 residues.